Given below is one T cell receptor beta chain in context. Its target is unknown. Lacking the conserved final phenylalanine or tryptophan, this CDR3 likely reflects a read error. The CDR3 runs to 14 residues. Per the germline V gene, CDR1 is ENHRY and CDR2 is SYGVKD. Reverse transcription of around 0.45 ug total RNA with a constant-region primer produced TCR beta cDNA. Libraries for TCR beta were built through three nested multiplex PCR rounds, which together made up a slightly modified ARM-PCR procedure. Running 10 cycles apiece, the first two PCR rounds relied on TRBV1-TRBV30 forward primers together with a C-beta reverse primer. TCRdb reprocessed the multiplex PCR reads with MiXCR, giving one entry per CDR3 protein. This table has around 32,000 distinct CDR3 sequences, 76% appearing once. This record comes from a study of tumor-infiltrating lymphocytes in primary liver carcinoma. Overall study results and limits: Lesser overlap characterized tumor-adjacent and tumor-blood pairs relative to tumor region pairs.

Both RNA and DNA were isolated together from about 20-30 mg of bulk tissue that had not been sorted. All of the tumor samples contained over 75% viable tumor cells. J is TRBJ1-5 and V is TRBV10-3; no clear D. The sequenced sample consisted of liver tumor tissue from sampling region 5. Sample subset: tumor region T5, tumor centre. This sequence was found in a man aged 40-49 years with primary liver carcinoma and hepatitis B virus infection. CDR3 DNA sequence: TGTACCATCAGTGAGTATGAGGGCGATCAACCCCAGCATTAT. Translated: CTISEYEGDQPQHY.